The clone carrying this T cell receptor beta chain appeared once. Its specificity is not known. Those who donated were healthy bone marrow donors. The data were obtained in a study of cytomegalovirus exposure and HLA in healthy donors. Study-wide findings and caveats: Analysis performed later found about 17,000 TCR beta sequences associated with HLA alleles at 0.05 false discovery rate. A later analysis, which compared TCR beta chains of equal frequency, found the HLA-associated ones more clonally expanded.

Germline CDR1 reads SGHRS; CDR2 reads YFSETQ. This CDR3 spans 15 amino acids. V trimming: 0 bases; J trimming: 4 bases; junction bases outside the gene matches: 0. This PCR relied on a set of 60 Vbeta primers and 13 Jbeta primers. Sequencing was performed with immunoSEQ multiplex PCR; in TCRdb, only in-frame clones are kept and a portion is missing. This table has around 180,000 clones, around four fifths appearing once. This rearrangement joins TRBV5-1 to TRBJ2-3; the match to TRBD2 covers 12 bases. This clonotype originated in a boy between 2 and 10 years old in good health and CMV-seronegative. What was sequenced was PBMCs. In nucleotides, the CDR3 is TGCGCCAGCAGCTTGGGACTAGCGGGAGCAGATACGCAGTATTTT. Protein sequence: CASSLGLAGADTQYF.